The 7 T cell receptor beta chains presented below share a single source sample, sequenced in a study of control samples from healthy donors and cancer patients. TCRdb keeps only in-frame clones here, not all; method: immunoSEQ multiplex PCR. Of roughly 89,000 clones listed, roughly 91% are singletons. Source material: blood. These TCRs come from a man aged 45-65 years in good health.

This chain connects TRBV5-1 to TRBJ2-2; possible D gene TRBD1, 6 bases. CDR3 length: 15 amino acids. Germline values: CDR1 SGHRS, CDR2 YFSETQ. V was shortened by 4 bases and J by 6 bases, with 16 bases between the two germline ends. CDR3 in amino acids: CASSVGQWTAGELFF. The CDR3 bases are TGCGCCAGCAGCGTAGGACAGTGGACCGCCGGGGAGCTGTTTTTT.

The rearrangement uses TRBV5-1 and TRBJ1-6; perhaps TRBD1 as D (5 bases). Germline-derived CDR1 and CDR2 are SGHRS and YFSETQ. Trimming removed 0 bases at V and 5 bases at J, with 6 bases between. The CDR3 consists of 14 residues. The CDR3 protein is CASSLEGHNSPLHF. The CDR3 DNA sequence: TGCGCCAGCAGCTTGGAGGGGCATAATTCACCCCTCCACTTT.

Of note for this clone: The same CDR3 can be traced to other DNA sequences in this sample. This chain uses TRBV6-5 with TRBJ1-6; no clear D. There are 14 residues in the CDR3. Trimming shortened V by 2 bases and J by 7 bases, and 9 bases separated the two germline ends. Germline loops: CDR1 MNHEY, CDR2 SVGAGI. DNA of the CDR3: TGTGCCAGCAGTTACGATCGCGGAAATTCACCCCTCCACTTT. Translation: CASSYDRGNSPLHF.

Written as DNA, the CDR3 is TGCGCCAGCAGCTTGGCCCCCCCGACGGAAGCTTTCTTT. Its protein product is CASSLAPPTEAFF. The V gene is TRBV5-1, the J gene TRBJ1-1; D is ambiguous. Trimming stripped 0 bases from V and 8 bases from J, with 11 bases between. CDR3 length: 13 amino acids. Germline CDR1 SGHRS, CDR2 YFSETQ.

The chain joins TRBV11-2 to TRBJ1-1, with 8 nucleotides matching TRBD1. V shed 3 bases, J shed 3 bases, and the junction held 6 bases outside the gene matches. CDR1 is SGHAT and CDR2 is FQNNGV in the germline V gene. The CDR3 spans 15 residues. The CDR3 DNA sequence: TGTGCCAGCAGCTTCCAGGGGGCGGATGACACTGAAGCTTTCTTT. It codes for CASSFQGADDTEAFF.

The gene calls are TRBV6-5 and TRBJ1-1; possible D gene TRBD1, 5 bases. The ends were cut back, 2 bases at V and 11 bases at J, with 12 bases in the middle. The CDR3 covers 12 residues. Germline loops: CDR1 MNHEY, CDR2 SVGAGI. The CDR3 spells CASSYGGMEAFF. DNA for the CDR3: TGTGCCAGCAGTTACGGGGGAATGGAGGCTTTCTTT.

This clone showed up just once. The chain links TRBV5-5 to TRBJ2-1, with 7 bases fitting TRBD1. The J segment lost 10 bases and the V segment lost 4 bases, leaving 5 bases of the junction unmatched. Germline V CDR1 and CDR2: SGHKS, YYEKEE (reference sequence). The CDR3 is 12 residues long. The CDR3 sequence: CASSPSDREQFF. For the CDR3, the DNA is TGTGCCAGCAGCCCTTCGGACAGGGAGCAGTTCTTC.